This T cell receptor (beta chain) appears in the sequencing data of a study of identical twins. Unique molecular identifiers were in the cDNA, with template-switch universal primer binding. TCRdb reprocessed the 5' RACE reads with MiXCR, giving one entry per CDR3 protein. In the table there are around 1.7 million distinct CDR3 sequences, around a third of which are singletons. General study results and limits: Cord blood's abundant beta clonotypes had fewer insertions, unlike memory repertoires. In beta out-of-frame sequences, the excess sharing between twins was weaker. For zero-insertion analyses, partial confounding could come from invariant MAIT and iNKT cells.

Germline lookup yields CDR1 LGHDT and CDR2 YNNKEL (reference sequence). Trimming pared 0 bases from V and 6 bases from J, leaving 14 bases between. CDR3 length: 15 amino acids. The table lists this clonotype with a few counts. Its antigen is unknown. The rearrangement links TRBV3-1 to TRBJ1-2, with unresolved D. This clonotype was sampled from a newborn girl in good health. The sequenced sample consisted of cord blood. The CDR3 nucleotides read TGTGCCAGCAGCCAAGAACAAAGGGCCGCTAATGGCTACACCTTC. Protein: CASSQEQRAANGYTF.